This T cell receptor (beta chain) is from a study of blood T cell repertoires in COVID-19. Study details: Spain, Italy and the United States supplied samples that represented acute and convalescent COVID-19.

Original processing notes: The authors estimated nucleated cell counts from reference gene primer amplification. Profiled with immunoSEQ multiplex PCR; TCRdb holds only in-frame clones, not every one. That table gives V, J and clone size, and the DNA gave D and trimming. Of 250,000 to 300,000 clones listed, roughly 93% are singletons. In terms of age and location, participants ranged from roughly 18 to 95 years and lived in fewer than 30 US areas. Sample: PBMCs or T cells enriched from blood (not recorded which). The origin of this receptor is a woman between 35 and 50 years old with acute COVID-19.

In nucleotides, the CDR3 is TGCGCCAGCAGCCAAAAACAGGGTAATGAGCAGTTCTTC. Its protein product is CASSQKQGNEQFF. The genes are TRBV4-1 and TRBJ2-1; the D gene is possibly TRBD1 (6 bases). Looked up from germline, CDR1 is MGHRA and CDR2 is YSYEKL. V lost 2 bases and J 7 bases, leaving 9 bases between the germline ends. CDR3 length equals 13 residues.